This TCR beta chain appears in the sequencing data of a study of T cell changes during pregnancy in multiple sclerosis. Measured with immunoSEQ multiplex PCR; TCRdb has only the in-frame clones, and not every one. Of about 44,000 clones in the sample, about 89% were seen once. Germline CDR1 SGHVS, CDR2 FNYEAQ. The length of the CDR3 is 12 residues. The V gene lost 1 base and the J gene lost 4 bases, with 3 bases spanning the gap. This clonotype was obtained from a female donor with multiple sclerosis, enrolled in a pregnancy study. The chain combines TRBV7-6 with TRBJ2-3; D is uncertain. The sequenced sample was CD4+ T cells from peripheral blood mononuclear cells, obtained after pregnancy. The CDR3 nucleotides read TGTGCCAGCAGCTTAGGAGCAGATACGCAGTATTTT. This gives the protein CASSLGADTQYF.